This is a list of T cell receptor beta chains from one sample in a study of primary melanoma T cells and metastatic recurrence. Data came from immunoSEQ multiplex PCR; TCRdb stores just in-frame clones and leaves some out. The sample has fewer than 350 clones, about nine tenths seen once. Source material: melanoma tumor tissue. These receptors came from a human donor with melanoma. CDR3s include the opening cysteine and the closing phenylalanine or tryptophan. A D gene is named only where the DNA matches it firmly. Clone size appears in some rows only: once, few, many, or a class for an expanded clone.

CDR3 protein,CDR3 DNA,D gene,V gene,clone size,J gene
CASKRTGDSYEQYF,TGTGCCAGTAAGAGGACAGGGGACTCCTACGAGCAGTACTTC,TRBD1,TRBV19,once,TRBJ2-7
CASSPAYKETQYF,TGTGCCAGCAGCCCAGCGTATAAAGAGACCCAGTACTTC,-,TRBV7-1,-,TRBJ2-5
CASSYGAGPSYEQFF,TGTGCCAGCAGTTACGGGGCGGGTCCGTCCTATGAGCAGTTCTTC,-,TRBV6-8,-,TRBJ2-1
CASSIDSSYEQYF,TGTGCCAGCAGCATCGACAGTTCCTACGAGCAGTACTTC,-,TRBV6-8,-,TRBJ2-7
CASSRGPSSYEQYF,TGCGCCAGCAGCCGTGGTCCTAGCTCCTACGAGCAGTACTTC,-,TRBV5-1,-,TRBJ2-7
CASSLPWMNYGYIF,TGTGCCAGCAGTTTACCCTGGATGAACTATGGCTACATCTTC,-,TRBV28,-,TRBJ1-2
CSVRTGTGEKLFF,TGCAGCGTAAGGACAGGGACGGGCGAAAAACTGTTTTTT,TRBD1,TRBV29-1,-,TRBJ1-4
CASSSRLAGLSTDTQYF,TGTGCCAGCAGCTCACGACTAGCGGGCCTTAGCACAGATACGCAGTATTTT,TRBD2,TRBV11-3,-,TRBJ2-3
CASSPMRNLKETQYF,TGTGCCAGCTCACCAATGAGGAACTTGAAAGAGACCCAGTACTTC,-,TRBV18,-,TRBJ2-5
CASSLQATPGPSYEQYF,TGTGCCAGTAGTCTACAAGCCACCCCGGGCCCCTCCTACGAGCAGTACTTC,-,TRBV19,-,TRBJ2-7
CASSYGGQGYQPQHF,TGTGCCAGCAGTTACGGGGGACAAGGCTATCAGCCCCAGCATTTT,-,TRBV6-8,-,TRBJ1-5
CASSRGGRTGNTIYF,TGTGCCAGCAGTAGGGGGGGTAGGACTGGAAACACCATATATTTT,-,TRBV11-3,-,TRBJ1-3
CASSLLMDSVEQFF,TGTGCTAGCAGCTTACTCATGGACTCCGTAGAGCAGTTCTTC,-,TRBV11-3,-,TRBJ2-1
CASRKNVDRLGTEAFF,TGCGCCAGCAGAAAAAACGTAGACAGGCTGGGCACTGAAGCTTTCTTT,-,TRBV23-1,-,TRBJ1-1
CASSAGQIGSPQHF,TGTGCCAGTAGTGCGGGACAGATAGGTTCGCCCCAGCATTTT,TRBD1,TRBV19,-,TRBJ1-5
CASSRLAGAGEQYF,TGTGCCAGCAGCCGACTAGCGGGGGCGGGCGAGCAGTACTTC,TRBD2,TRBV7-6,-,TRBJ2-7
CATRAAGSQETQYF,TGTGCCACCAGGGCAGCCGGGTCCCAAGAGACCCAGTACTTC,-,TRBV15,-,TRBJ2-5
CGGSGANVLTF,TGTGGAGGATCTGGGGCCAACGTCCTGACTTTC,-,TRBV30,-,TRBJ2-6
CASNTGPQSDEAFF,TGTGCCAGCAACACCGGCCCACAGAGCGATGAAGCTTTCTTT,-,TRBV6-8,-,TRBJ1-1
CASTGSLREQYF,TGTGCCAGCACAGGGTCCCTAAGGGAGCAGTACTTC,-,TRBV28,-,TRBJ2-7
CASSLSTDTQYF,TGTGCCAGCAGTTTAAGCACAGATACGCAGTATTTT,-,TRBV28,-,TRBJ2-3
CASSTLAGADTQYF,TGTGCCAGTAGTACATTAGCGGGGGCGGATACGCAGTATTTT,TRBD2,TRBV19,-,TRBJ2-3
CASSIKGQGYNEQFF,TGTGCCAGTAGTATAAAGGGACAGGGATACAATGAGCAGTTCTTC,TRBD1,TRBV19,-,TRBJ2-1
CASSPALGLAGGIEQFF,TGTGCCAGCAGCCCCGCCTTGGGACTAGCGGGGGGAATTGAGCAGTTCTTC,TRBD2,TRBV11-3,-,TRBJ2-1